The 4 T cell receptor beta chains in this list originate from one sample, sequenced in a study of blood T cell repertoires in COVID-19. Assay used: immunoSEQ multiplex PCR; TCRdb lists only in-frame clones, some missing. Of about 54,000 clones in the sample, 90% were seen once. What was sequenced was peripheral blood. The receptor set was obtained from a woman aged 40 to 55 with active COVID-19.

The CDR3 sequence: CASYPGQGMGNEQFF. In nucleotides, the CDR3 is TGCGCCAGCTATCCGGGACAGGGTATGGGCAATGAGCAGTTCTTC. J is TRBJ2-1 and V is TRBV5-1; TRBD1 matches 9 bases. V lost 7 bases and J lost 6; bases outside the gene matches: 11. There are 15 residues in the CDR3. Per germline, CDR1 SGHRS and CDR2 YFSETQ.

CDR3 residues: CASSPVRQGASYYGYTF. The DNA for the CDR3 is TGTGCCAGCAGCCCCGTCCGGCAGGGGGCTTCTTACTATGGCTACACCTTC. The chain employs TRBV9 and TRBJ1-2; TRBD1 matches at 8 bases. With V trimmed by 4 bases and J by 3 bases, 14 bases remained unmatched. There are 17 residues in the CDR3. Germline lookup yields CDR1 SGDLS and CDR2 YYNGEE. Supplemented by reference TRBV9 and TRBJ1-2, the full variable domain reads DSGVTQTPKHLITATGQRVTLRCSPRSGDLSVYWYQQSLDQGLQFLIQYYNGEERAKGNILERFSAQQFPDLHSELNLSSLELGDSALYFCASSPVRQGASYYGYTFGSGTRLTVV.

The chain couples TRBV27 to TRBJ1-5, with 9 bases identical to TRBD1. Germline CDR1 is MNHEY and CDR2 is SMNVEV (reference sequence). Trimming removed 6 bases from V and 6 bases from J; junction bases left unmatched: 9. This CDR3 spans 15 amino acids. This CDR3 reads CASSYRRGQGQPQHF. For the CDR3, the DNA is TGTGCCAGCAGCTACCGGAGGGGACAGGGTCAGCCCCAGCATTTT.

The chain couples TRBV7-2 to TRBJ2-5, with 9 bases identical to TRBD2. CDR3 size: 15 residues. The ends lost 4 bases at V and 4 bases at J; junction bases unmatched: 7. CDR1 SGHTA and CDR2 FQGNSA come from the germline V gene. DNA for the CDR3: TGTGCCAGCAGCTCAGCTAGCGGGGCGGGAGAGACCCAGTACTTC. Protein sequence: CASSSASGAGETQYF.